The present T cell receptor beta chain was sequenced within a study of blood T cell repertoires in COVID-19. Whole-study context: Samples of COVID-19 (acute and convalescent) were obtained from the United States, Italy and Spain. The cDNA or gDNA used as material had been derived from T cells, B-cell-depleted T cells, or PBMCs.

Germline V gene sequence: CDR1 SQVTM, CDR2 ANQGSEA. V was pared by 3 bases and J by 4 bases, with 6 bases of the junction left unmatched. The CDR3 is 15 amino acids. Authors' analysis steps: The authors estimated nucleated cell counts from reference gene primer amplification. The protocol was immunoSEQ multiplex PCR, while the TCRdb copy is restricted to in-frame clones and leaves out a portion. Clone size and the V and J calls come from that table; the DNA yielded D and trimming. Of nearly 80,000 clones in the sample, 87% are singletons; the top ten hold about 5.3%. The V and J genes are TRBV29-1 and TRBJ2-2; 9 nucleotides match TRBD2. Sequenced input: peripheral blood. The source of this sequence is a woman aged 80 or older with active or convalescent COVID-19. The CDR3 loop is CSVDLGLARTGELFF. CDR3 nucleotides: TGCAGCGTTGACTTGGGACTAGCTCGCACCGGGGAGCTGTTTTTT.